A single sample gave rise to the 12 T cell receptor beta chains below, sequenced in a study of cytomegalovirus exposure and HLA in healthy donors. Sequencing used immunoSEQ multiplex PCR; TCRdb keeps in-frame clones, though not all of them. The table records 50,000 to 80,000 clones, around 89% of them present only once. What was sequenced was PBMCs. These receptors all come from a woman aged 18-29 years in good health and CMV-seronegative.

The rearrangement links TRBV7-2 to TRBJ1-5; D is possibly TRBD1 (5 bases). From germline, CDR1 is SGHTA and CDR2 FQGNSA. The CDR3 runs to 13 residues. V lost 5 bases to trimming and J lost 7 bases, with 12 bases between them. CDR3 nucleotide sequence: TGTGCCAGCAGCCACGGACATACACAGCCCCAGCATTTT. This sequence encodes CASSHGHTQPQHF.

The genes are TRBV5-1 and TRBJ2-7; D is possibly TRBD1 (5 bases). Germline V gene data show CDR1 as SGHRS and CDR2 as YFSETQ. V shed 0 bases and J shed 3 bases, with 13 bases lying between them. This CDR3 is built from 15 residues. The CDR3 protein is CASSLAQGIRYEQYF. The CDR3 DNA sequence: TGCGCCAGCAGCTTGGCCCAGGGTATTCGCTACGAGCAGTACTTC.

This chain joins TRBV4-1 and TRBJ2-3, with 8 bases matching TRBD1. The CDR3 is 15 residues long. V was clipped by 4 bases and J by 0 bases; unmatched bases: 3. Germline V gene data show CDR1 as MGHRA and CDR2 as YSYEKL. CDR3 sequence (DNA): TGCGCCAGCAGCCGGGGACAGGCAAGCACAGATACGCAGTATTTT. Its protein product is CASSRGQASTDTQYF.

The J gene is TRBJ1-2, the V gene TRBV30, with a tentative D call TRBD1 (6 bases). The CDR3 is 13 residues long. Trimming took 2 bases from V and 4 from J, leaving 11 bases between them. The V gene's germline CDR1 is GTSNPN and CDR2 SVGIG (reference sequence). The CDR3 region has the DNA TGTGCCTGGAGTACAGGGTACGCCTATGGCTACACCTTC. Residues: CAWSTGYAYGYTF.

This chain links TRBV28 with TRBJ2-2; 9 bases agree with TRBD2. The length of the CDR3 is 15 residues. CDR1 and CDR2 (germline): MDHEN, SYDVKM. The V gene end was trimmed by 8 bases and the J gene end by 3 bases; junction bases not matched to a gene: 7. The CDR3 is CASSSGTADTGELFF. DNA of the CDR3: TGTGCCAGCTCTAGCGGGACCGCAGACACCGGGGAGCTGTTTTTT.

This clone was seen once. The gene calls are TRBV6-5 and TRBJ1-1; D remains ambiguous. The V end was cut by 2 bases, the J end by 2 bases, with 9 bases between. The CDR3 loop spans 14 amino acids. The germline gives CDR1 MNHEY, CDR2 SVGAGI. The CDR3 DNA follows: TGTGCCAGCAGTTACAAGCGGGTAAACACTGAAGCTTTCTTT. Its protein is CASSYKRVNTEAFF.

This rearrangement joins TRBV29-1 to TRBJ1-2; 7 bases map to TRBD1. The CDR3 is 15 residues long. CDR1 is SQVTM, CDR2 ANQGSEA, per germline. With V trimmed by 6 bases and J by 3 bases, 13 bases remained unmatched. Here the CDR3 reads CSVGPRQGLHYGYTF. CDR3 nucleotides: TGCAGCGTCGGACCCCGACAGGGACTTCACTATGGCTACACCTTC.

This chain joins TRBV29-1 and TRBJ2-5; 8 nucleotides line up with TRBD2. The CDR3 loop spans 14 amino acids. In germline, CDR1 is SQVTM, CDR2 ANQGSEA. The junction had 7 bases not matched to a gene; V was cut back by 4 bases and J by 3 bases. The DNA of the CDR3 is TGCAGCGTTGCTCGGGGGGGGGACGAAGAGACCCAGTACTTC. Protein sequence: CSVARGGDEETQYF.

This chain uses TRBV25-1 with TRBJ1-1, with D unresolved. The CDR3 loop spans 16 amino acids. Germline CDR1 reads MGHDK; CDR2 reads SYGVNS. With 0 bases removed from V and 1 base from J, the gap between germline ends came to 12 bases. The CDR3, as DNA: TGTGCCAGCAGTGAATATATTCGTGGAGAGAACACTGAAGCTTTCTTT. As protein: CASSEYIRGENTEAFF.

The chain carries TRBV7-6 and TRBJ1-3; no firm D call. Trimming took 5 bases from V and 4 from J, leaving 9 bases between them. CDR3 length: 13 residues. Germline loops: CDR1 SGHVS, CDR2 FNYEAQ. CDR3 coding DNA: TGTGCCAGCAGCCCGCGGTCCGGAAACACCATATATTTT. Protein product: CASSPRSGNTIYF.

This clone was observed a few times. V gene TRBV27 combines with J gene TRBJ2-2; D is unresolved. In germline, CDR1 is MNHEY, CDR2 SMNVEV (reference sequence). Trimming took off 4 bases at V and 6 bases at J, with 3 bases between the two ends. The CDR3 totals 11 residues. CDR3 sequence: CASSSAGELFF. The CDR3 bases are TGTGCCAGCAGTTCTGCCGGGGAGCTGTTTTTT.

The sample holds a few counts of this clone. The chain is built from TRBV7-9 and TRBJ1-2; the match to TRBD1 covers 9 bases. There are 14 residues in the CDR3. The V and J ends lost 2 bases and 8 bases, in that order; junction bases with no gene match: 6. The germline V gene encodes CDR1 SEHNR and CDR2 FQNEAQ (reference sequence). The CDR3 nucleotides are TGTGCCAGCAGCTTATCGGGACAGGGAAACGGCTACACCTTC. It encodes CASSLSGQGNGYTF.